The rows below give T cell receptor beta chains drawn from one sample of a study of cytomegalovirus exposure and HLA in healthy donors. The assay was immunoSEQ multiplex PCR, and TCRdb's table has in-frame clones only and misses some. The sample has around 100,000 clones, 55% to 70% seen once. The specimen sequenced was PBMCs. These receptors were collected from a woman in her thirties in good health and CMV-seronegative. Each CDR3 is given with its conserved first and last residue. D genes are given only for firm matches. Not every row has a clone size; where given, it reads once, few, many or a size class.

NA	TRBV4-1	TRBJ1-2	NA	TGCGCCAGCAGCCAAGATCCCGGGAAGGGCTATGGCTACACCTTC	CASSQDPGKGYGYTF
TRBD1	TRBV6-6	TRBJ1-1	NA	TGTGCCAGCAGCCGACAGGGAACTGAAGCTTTCTTT	CASSRQGTEAFF
TRBD1	TRBV7-9	TRBJ1-1	NA	TGTTCCAGCAGTTTACAGGGGACTGAAGCTTTCTTT	CSSSLQGTEAFF
NA	TRBV28	TRBJ2-7	NA	TGTGCCAGCAGAACACGGCGGACTCCCTCCTACGAGCAGTACTTC	CASRTRRTPSYEQYF
TRBD2	TRBV4-3	TRBJ2-1	NA	TGCGCCAGCAGCCAAGTGGCTAGCGGGACTTCCTACAATGAGCAGTTCTTC	CASSQVASGTSYNEQFF
TRBD1	TRBV19	TRBJ1-1	few	TGTGCCAGTAGTATACCCCGGGACAGGGCATTCCTGAACACTGAAGCTTTCTTT	CASSIPRDRAFLNTEAFF
TRBD1	TRBV4-1	TRBJ1-6	NA	TGCGCCAGCAGCCGAGAACCCACGGGACAGGGTAACTCACCCCTCCACTTT	CASSREPTGQGNSPLHF
TRBD1	TRBV7-2	TRBJ2-1	NA	TGTGCCAGCAGCCGTACAGGGGGATCCTACAATGAGCAGTTCTTC	CASSRTGGSYNEQFF
NA	TRBV5-1	TRBJ2-1	NA	TGCGCCAGCAGCTTCAACAGGGCGGACTACAATGAGCAGTTCTTC	CASSFNRADYNEQFF
TRBD1	TRBV18	TRBJ1-3	NA	TGTGCCAGCTCACCGGGACAGGGACGATCTGGAAACACCATATATTTT	CASSPGQGRSGNTIYF
TRBD2	TRBV28	TRBJ2-7	NA	TGTGCCAGCAGTTTATTGGTTAGCGGGAGGTTCTACGAGCAGTACTTC	CASSLLVSGRFYEQYF
TRBD1	TRBV6-1	TRBJ1-5	few	TGTGCCAGCAGGCCCCCGGGACAGCTGGGTCAGCCCCAGCATTTT	CASRPPGQLGQPQHF
NA	TRBV5-1	TRBJ2-1	once	TGCGCCAGCAGCTTGGGCCAGTTTGCCTACAATGAGCAGTTCTTC	CASSLGQFAYNEQFF
NA	TRBV30	TRBJ1-5	NA	TGTGCCTGGAGTCCGGCGGGGCTAGCTAATCAGCCCCAGCATTTT	CAWSPAGLANQPQHF
TRBD1	TRBV7-6	TRBJ2-7	NA	TGTGCCAGCAGCTCAGGGACAGGGAACTACGAGCAGTACTTC	CASSSGTGNYEQYF
TRBD2	TRBV15	TRBJ2-1	NA	TGTGCCACCAGCAGAGCGTCCTCCCTAGCGGGAGTGGGGAATGAGCAGTTCTTC	CATSRASSLAGVGNEQFF
NA	TRBV5-1	TRBJ1-3	NA	TGCGCCAGCAGCTTGTATGGAGACTCTGGAAACACCATATATTTT	CASSLYGDSGNTIYF
NA	TRBV4-2	TRBJ1-2	few	TGTGCCAGCAGCCAAGATGAGGGTAGCTATGGCTACACCTTC	CASSQDEGSYGYTF
TRBD2	TRBV19	TRBJ2-3	NA	TGTGCCAGTAGTATCACTAGCGGGACGGGCACAGATACGCAGTATTTT	CASSITSGTGTDTQYF
TRBD1	TRBV6-5	TRBJ1-2	once	TGTGCCAGCAGGTCACCGGGACAGGGGGCAAATGGCTACACCTTC	CASRSPGQGANGYTF
NA	TRBV5-4	TRBJ2-1	NA	TGTGCCAGCAGCTCGGGACTCAACAATGAGCAGTTCTTC	CASSSGLNNEQFF
NA	TRBV2	TRBJ1-5	NA	TGTGCCAGCAGTGACGAGGGGGTGGGAAATCAGCCCCAGCATTTT	CASSDEGVGNQPQHF
NA	TRBV2	TRBJ2-7	NA	TGTGCCAGCAGTGGGCAGTCCTACGAGCAGTACTTC	CASSGQSYEQYF
NA	TRBV6-1	TRBJ2-7	NA	TGTGCCAGCAGTCAGGACAGCGCCGTAAGGCAGTACTTC	CASSQDSAVRQYF
TRBD2	TRBV7-2	TRBJ2-7	NA	TGTGCCAGCAGCAGCGATAGCGGGGAGGGCTACGAGCAGTACTTC	CASSSDSGEGYEQYF
NA	TRBV5-1	TRBJ2-1	NA	TGCGCCAGCAGCTTGGCACGCAGGGGTTACAATGAGCAGTTCTTC	CASSLARRGYNEQFF
TRBD2	TRBV15	TRBJ2-7	NA	TGTGCCACCAGGGCGGGAGGAGGGGGCTACGAGCAGTACTTC	CATRAGGGGYEQYF